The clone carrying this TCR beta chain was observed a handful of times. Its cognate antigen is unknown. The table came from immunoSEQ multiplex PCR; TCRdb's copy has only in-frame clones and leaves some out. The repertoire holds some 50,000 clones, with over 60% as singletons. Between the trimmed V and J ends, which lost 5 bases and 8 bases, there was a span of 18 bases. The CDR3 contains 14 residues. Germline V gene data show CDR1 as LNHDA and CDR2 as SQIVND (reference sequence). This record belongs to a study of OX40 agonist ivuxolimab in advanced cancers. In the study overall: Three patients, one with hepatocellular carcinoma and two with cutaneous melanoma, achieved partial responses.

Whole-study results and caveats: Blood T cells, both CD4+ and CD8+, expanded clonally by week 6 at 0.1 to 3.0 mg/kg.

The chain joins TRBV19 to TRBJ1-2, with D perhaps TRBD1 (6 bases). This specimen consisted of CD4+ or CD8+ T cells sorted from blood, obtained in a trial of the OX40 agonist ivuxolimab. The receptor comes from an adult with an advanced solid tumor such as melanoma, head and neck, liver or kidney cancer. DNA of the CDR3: TGTGCCAGTAGTCCAGGTCGGGGGGCGAGAGGCTACACCTTC. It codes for CASSPGRGARGYTF.